The rows below give T cell receptor beta chains drawn from one sample of a study of Graves' ophthalmopathy and Graves' hyperthyroidism. TCRdb processed the multiplex PCR reads anew with MiXCR; each CDR3 protein has one entry. This table holds about 620,000 distinct CDR3 sequences, 22% found once. Input material: peripheral blood. These receptors all stem from a woman aged 18-29 years with stable Graves' hyperthyroidism. Some clones in this sample may be carry-over from other donors' samples. The CDR3 runs from the conserved cysteine through the conserved F or W. A D gene is named only where the DNA matches it firmly. Rows give clone size only sometimes, using once, few, many, or a class for an expanded clone.

v_gene: TRBV6-2/TRBV6-3; abundance: few; d_gene: .; j_gene: TRBJ2-2; CDR3aa: CATGGIGELFF; CDR3nt: TGTGCCACCGGGGGTATCGGGGAGCTGTTTTTT
v_gene: TRBV30; abundance: many; d_gene: .; j_gene: TRBJ1-1; CDR3aa: CAWSFPENTEAFF; CDR3nt: TGTGCCTGGAGTTTCCCGGAGAACACTGAAGCTTTCTTT
v_gene: TRBV10-3; abundance: many; d_gene: .; j_gene: TRBJ1-1; CDR3aa: CAIKGLGGTEAFF; CDR3nt: TGTGCCATCAAAGGCTTGGGTGGCACTGAAGCTTTCTTT
v_gene: TRBV7-9; abundance: few; d_gene: .; j_gene: TRBJ2-5; CDR3aa: CASSRGSAPPQETQYF; CDR3nt: TGTGCCAGCAGCCGGGGGTCCGCGCCGCCCCAAGAGACCCAGTACTTC
v_gene: TRBV27; abundance: .; d_gene: .; j_gene: TRBJ2-7; CDR3aa: CASSYGRLNEQYF; CDR3nt: TGTGCCAGCAGTTATGGGAGACTGAACGAGCAGTACTTC
v_gene: TRBV12-3/TRBV12-4; abundance: many; d_gene: TRBD1; j_gene: TRBJ1-6; CDR3aa: CASSVGQGAHSPLHF; CDR3nt: TGTGCCAGCAGCGTCGGACAGGGGGCGCATTCACCCCTCCACTTT
v_gene: TRBV24-1; abundance: .; d_gene: TRBD2; j_gene: TRBJ2-2; CDR3aa: CATSDFEGGPPGELFF; CDR3nt: TGTGCCACCAGTGATTTTGAGGGAGGGCCACCCGGGGAGCTGTTTTTT
v_gene: TRBV11-1; abundance: few; d_gene: TRBD2; j_gene: TRBJ2-4; CDR3aa: CASSFVRLAGGNGQNIKYF; CDR3nt: TGTGCCAGCAGCTTCGTCCGACTAGCGGGGGGAAACGGGCAAAACATTAAGTACTTC
v_gene: TRBV11-1; abundance: .; d_gene: TRBD1; j_gene: TRBJ1-2; CDR3aa: CASSLMQGAANYGYTF; CDR3nt: TGTGCCAGCAGCTTAATGCAGGGGGCAGCTAACTATGGCTACACCTTC
v_gene: TRBV20-1; abundance: .; d_gene: TRBD1; j_gene: TRBJ1-3; CDR3aa: CSARSSTGPHSGNTIYF; CDR3nt: TGCAGTGCTAGGAGCTCGACAGGGCCACACTCTGGAAACACCATATATTTT
v_gene: TRBV7-9; abundance: many; d_gene: .; j_gene: TRBJ1-2; CDR3aa: CASSLVGQNYGYTF; CDR3nt: TGTGCCAGCAGCTTAGTTGGTCAGAACTATGGCTACACCTTC
v_gene: TRBV12-3/TRBV12-4; abundance: few; d_gene: TRBD1; j_gene: TRBJ1-2; CDR3aa: CASSLGRRGLVYGYTF; CDR3nt: TGTGCCAGCAGTTTAGGGAGGAGGGGGCTGGTCTATGGCTACACCTTC
v_gene: TRBV12-3/TRBV12-4; abundance: few; d_gene: .; j_gene: TRBJ1-5; CDR3aa: CASSLSRSAPHF; CDR3nt: TGTGCCAGCAGTTTATCCCGATCAGCCCCGCATTTT
v_gene: TRBV27; abundance: few; d_gene: TRBD1; j_gene: TRBJ1-1; CDR3aa: CASGGQGVAEAFF; CDR3nt: TGTGCCAGCGGGGGACAGGGGGTCGCTGAAGCTTTCTTT
v_gene: TRBV12-5; abundance: many; d_gene: TRBD2; j_gene: TRBJ2-7; CDR3aa: CASGATSGTSVYEQYF; CDR3nt: TGTGCTAGTGGAGCCACCTCCGGGACTAGCGTATACGAGCAGTACTTC
v_gene: TRBV10-3; abundance: few; d_gene: TRBD2; j_gene: TRBJ2-5; CDR3aa: CAISGTSGGLQETQYF; CDR3nt: TGTGCCATCAGCGGGACTAGCGGGGGCCTGCAAGAGACCCAGTACTTC
v_gene: TRBV3-1; abundance: .; d_gene: .; j_gene: TRBJ1-2; CDR3aa: CASSRNSGARGYTF; CDR3nt: TGTGCCAGCAGCCGGAATTCAGGGGCGCGTGGCTACACCTTC
v_gene: TRBV2; abundance: once; d_gene: .; j_gene: TRBJ2-5; CDR3aa: CASDYQETQYF; CDR3nt: TGTGCCAGCGACTACCAGGAGACCCAGTACTTC
v_gene: TRBV5-4; abundance: few; d_gene: .; j_gene: TRBJ1-5; CDR3aa: CASSYSGSNQPQHF; CDR3nt: TGTGCCAGCAGCTATAGCGGCAGCAATCAGCCCCAGCATTTT
v_gene: TRBV6-1; abundance: once; d_gene: TRBD1; j_gene: TRBJ1-2; CDR3aa: CASDGRDRKSSYGYTF; CDR3nt: TGTGCCAGCGATGGTAGGGACAGGAAGAGTTCCTATGGCTACACCTTC
v_gene: TRBV20-1; abundance: many; d_gene: .; j_gene: TRBJ1-1; CDR3aa: CSATQGWGEAFF; CDR3nt: TGCAGTGCTACTCAGGGATGGGGTGAAGCTTTCTTT
v_gene: TRBV10-3; abundance: .; d_gene: .; j_gene: TRBJ1-2; CDR3aa: CAISESPGTGYTF; CDR3nt: TGTGCCATCAGTGAGTCGCCAGGGACAGGCTACACCTTC
v_gene: TRBV28; abundance: many; d_gene: TRBD2; j_gene: TRBJ2-5; CDR3aa: CASSLSLAGGPATHRETQYF; CDR3nt: TGTGCCAGCAGTTTATCACTAGCGGGGGGGCCGGCCACTCATAGAGAGACCCAGTACTTC